This T cell receptor (beta chain) was documented in a study of blood T cell repertoires in COVID-19. Overall study context: The United States, Italy and Spain were the sources of the acute and convalescent COVID-19 samples. T cells, B-cell-depleted T cells, or PBMCs provided the cDNA or gDNA that served as material.

Authors' methods: Amplification of reference gene primers provided the estimated nucleated cell counts. Clones were sequenced by immunoSEQ multiplex PCR, and TCRdb holds only the in-frame ones, with some missing. D and trimming were read from the DNA, whereas the V and J calls and clone size are those reported in that table. Of some 160,000 clones listed, 85% to 90% were seen once; the top ten hold 3% to 3.5%. There are 14 residues in the CDR3. Germline CDR1 reads SQVTM; CDR2 reads ANQGSEA. V was trimmed by 4 bases and J by 5 bases, leaving 15 bases between them. What was sequenced was peripheral blood. The clonotype originates from a woman aged 55-75 years with active COVID-19. V is TRBV29-1 and J is TRBJ2-1; possibly TRBD2 for D (5 bases). The CDR3 reads CSVVRVKTNNEQFF. DNA for the CDR3: TGCAGCGTTGTGCGGGTTAAGACGAACAATGAGCAGTTCTTC.